Below are 4 T cell receptor beta chains sequenced from a single sample in a study of T cell repertoires in cytomegalovirus infection. Each CDR3 protein is one row after TCRdb ran MiXCR on the reads. The data hold about 920,000 distinct CDR3 sequences, with around a third observed a single time. No antigens are known for them. The input for sequencing was cultured CD8+ T cells from PBMCs, taken from culture after CMV antigen stimulation. Receptors were obtained from a human donor in good health (CMV status not recorded). Some clones in this sample may be carry-over from other donors' samples.

The chain recombines TRBV5-1 with TRBJ2-1; weak D call: TRBD1 (6 bases). CDR1 SGHRS and CDR2 YFSETQ come from the germline V gene. The CDR3 loop spans 14 amino acids. V was shortened by 4 bases and J by 8 bases, with 16 bases between the two germline ends. The CDR3: CASSAETGTDEQFF. DNA for the CDR3: TGCGCCAGCAGCGCGGAAACAGGGACCGATGAGCAGTTCTTC.

This rearrangement joins TRBV18 to TRBJ2-5; D is perhaps TRBD2 (6 bases). V dropped 3 bases and J dropped 3 bases, with 14 bases sitting between them. This CDR3 region has 15 residues. Looked up from germline, CDR1 is KGHSH and CDR2 is LQKENI. The CDR3 region has the DNA TGTGCCAGCTCACCGGAGGGGACTGTTAAAGAGACCCAGTACTTC. It is translated as CASSPEGTVKETQYF.

With respect to this clonotype: Just one base apart from a much larger clone, this may be a read error. The chain has TRBV12-3 or TRBV12-4 and TRBJ2-3; no firm D call. This CDR3 has 16 residues. The ends were cut back, 1 base at V and 2 bases at J, with 13 bases in the middle. The CDR3 spells CASSLEDVRLTDTQYF. The CDR3 DNA follows: TGTGCCAGCAGTTTAGAGGATGTACGCCTCACAGATACGCAGTATTTT.

The chain combines TRBV27 with TRBJ2-7; possibly TRBD1 for D (6 bases). Germline V gene lookup returns CDR1 MNHEY and CDR2 SMNVEV (reference sequence). Trimming cost V 4 bases and J 4 bases, with 11 bases left between them. The CDR3 is made up of 13 amino acids. CDR3 in DNA: TGTGCCAGCAGTTGGGCGACAGGTTACGAGCAGTACTTC. Its translation: CASSWATGYEQYF.